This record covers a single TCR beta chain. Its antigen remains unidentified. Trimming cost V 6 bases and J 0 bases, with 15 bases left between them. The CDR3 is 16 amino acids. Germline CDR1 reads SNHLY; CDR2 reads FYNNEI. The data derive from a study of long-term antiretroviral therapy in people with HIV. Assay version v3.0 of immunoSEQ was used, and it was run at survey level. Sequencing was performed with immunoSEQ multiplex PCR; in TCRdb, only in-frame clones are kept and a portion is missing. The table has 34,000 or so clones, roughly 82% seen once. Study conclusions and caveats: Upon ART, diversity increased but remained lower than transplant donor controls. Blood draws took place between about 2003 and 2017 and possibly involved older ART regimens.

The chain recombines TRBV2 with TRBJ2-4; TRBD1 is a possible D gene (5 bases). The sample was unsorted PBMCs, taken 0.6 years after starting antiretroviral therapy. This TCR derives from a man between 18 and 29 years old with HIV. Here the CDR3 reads CASRDDSQLAKNIQYF. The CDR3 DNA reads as TGTGCCAGCAGAGATGACAGTCAACTAGCCAAAAACATTCAGTACTTC.